A single sample gave rise to the 8 T cell receptor beta chains below, sequenced in a study of blood T cell repertoires in COVID-19. Only in-frame clones appear in the TCRdb table, and some are missing; sequencing was by immunoSEQ multiplex PCR. Among about 190,000 clones, about 87% were seen once, and the ten largest hold roughly 3.7%. Sequenced sample: peripheral blood. Receptor source: a woman aged 25 to 45 with acute or convalescent COVID-19.

The chain has TRBV19 and TRBJ2-3, with a weak D call TRBD2 (6 bases). CDR3 length: 12 residues. Trimming stripped 5 bases from V and 8 bases from J, with 11 bases between. Germline CDR1 is LNHDA and CDR2 is SQIVND (reference sequence). Written as DNA, the CDR3 is TGTGCCAGTAGTCGGAGGGGCGCTACGCAGTATTTT. Its protein product is CASSRRGATQYF.

This chain links TRBV28 with TRBJ1-5; D is perhaps TRBD1 (6 bases). The CDR3 spans 13 residues. V lost 7 bases, J lost 5 bases, and 12 bases lay in between. CDR1 is MDHEN, CDR2 SYDVKM, per germline. For the CDR3, the DNA is TGTGCCAGCATAGGGGCAGGGGATCAGCCCCAGCATTTT. This sequence encodes CASIGAGDQPQHF.

V is TRBV28 and J is TRBJ2-5; D is unresolved. CDR1 and CDR2 from the germline V gene are MDHEN and SYDVKM. V lost 5 bases, J lost 3 bases, and 7 bases lay in between. This CDR3 has 12 residues. CDR3 coding DNA: TGTGCCAGCAGTCCCCAGAAAGAGACCCAGTACTTC. It translates to CASSPQKETQYF.

The chain carries TRBV27 and TRBJ2-2, with 7 bases fitting TRBD2. This CDR3 spans 17 amino acids. Germline-derived CDR1 and CDR2 are MNHEY and SMNVEV (reference sequence). The V gene end was trimmed by 3 bases and the J gene end by 7 bases; junction bases not matched to a gene: 14. CDR3 amino acids: CASSLMLGGRGSGELFF. CDR3 bases: TGTGCCAGCAGTTTGATGTTGGGCGGGAGAGGTAGCGGGGAGCTGTTTTTT.

This clone has just a few counts. The chain combines TRBV3-1 (or the pseudogene TRBV3-2) with TRBJ2-1; 10 nucleotides line up with TRBD1. After removal of 1 base from V and 14 bases from J, the junction contained 2 bases not matched to a gene. Germline CDR1 reads LGHDT; CDR2 reads YNNKEL (reference sequence). This CDR3 region has 12 residues. CDR3 sequence reads: CASSQAGTGEFF. In nucleotides, the CDR3 is TGTGCCAGCAGCCAAGCCGGGACAGGGGAGTTCTTC.

The gene calls are TRBV7-2 and TRBJ1-2, with D possibly matching TRBD1 (6 bases). V lost 5 bases, J lost 8 bases, and 18 bases lay in between. The germline CDR1 and CDR2 sequences are SGHTA and FQGNSA. The CDR3 is made up of 14 amino acids. The CDR3 bases are TGTGCCAGCAGCCTAGGACAGACCTCCCACGGCTACACCTTC. Translated: CASSLGQTSHGYTF.

This clone occurred many times. V and J are TRBV28 and TRBJ1-1; D is ambiguous. The V end lost 7 bases, the J end lost 6 bases, and 12 bases lay between the germline ends. The CDR3 has 12 residues. The germline CDR1 and CDR2 sequences are MDHEN and SYDVKM. The CDR3 region is CASNYPEPEAFF. As DNA, the CDR3 is TGTGCCAGCAATTACCCGGAGCCTGAAGCTTTCTTT.

The genes are TRBV6-6 and TRBJ1-2, with 7 bases matching TRBD1. From germline, CDR1 is MNHNY and CDR2 SVGAGI (reference sequence). The CDR3 consists of 13 residues. V lost 7 bases, J lost 3 bases, and 5 bases stayed unmatched. In nucleotides, the CDR3 is TGTGCCAGCACCACGGGGACAGACTATGGCTACACCTTC. It translates to CASTTGTDYGYTF.